A selection of T cell receptor beta chains follows, all from one sample in a study of T cell repertoires in cytomegalovirus infection. Their target antigens are unknown. TCRdb re-analysed the reads in MiXCR, keeping a single row per CDR3 protein. The table records 40,000 to 55,000 distinct CDR3 sequences, about a fifth of them present only once. The sample was CD8+ T cells from cultured PBMCs, taken from culture after CMV antigen stimulation. The receptors come from a human donor in good health (CMV status not recorded). Some clones in this sample may be carry-over from other donors' samples. Both conserved end residues are part of each CDR3. The D gene is left open where the match is weak. Some rows mark clone size as missing; the rest say once, few, many or name a class of expanded clone.

d_call j_call v_call clone_size cdr3_nt cdr3_aa
TRBD1 TRBJ2-5 TRBV24-1 - TGTGCCACTATAGACGTCCGACAGGGGGTGAGAGAGACCCAGTACTTC CATIDVRQGVRETQYF
TRBD1 TRBJ1-1 TRBV29-1 few TGCAGCGTTCCGGGACAGCTGAACACTGAAGCTTTCTTT CSVPGQLNTEAFF
- TRBJ2-1 TRBV12-3/TRBV12-4 - TGTGCCAGCAGTTGGAACTACAATGAGCAGTTCTTC CASSWNYNEQFF
- TRBJ2-1 TRBV27 - TGTGCCAGCAGTCGGGACTCGTGGAATGAGCAGTTCTTC CASSRDSWNEQFF
TRBD1 TRBJ1-1 TRBV11-2 few TGTGCCAGCAGCGGTCAGGGGGCCAATATTGAAGCTTTCTTT CASSGQGANIEAFF
- TRBJ1-5 TRBV6-1 - TGTGCCAGCAGAGGGGCCACCGCTCAGCCCCAGCATTTT CASRGATAQPQHF
TRBD2 TRBJ2-3 TRBV7-2 - TGTGCCAGCAAACTAGCGGGGGGGTTCCGTGGCACAGATACGCAGTATTTT CASKLAGGFRGTDTQYF
- TRBJ2-7 TRBV10-3 - TGTGCCATCAGTGAGCCCCTGACGGGGACCTACGAGCAGTACTTC CAISEPLTGTYEQYF
- TRBJ2-2 TRBV6-1 - TGTGCCAGCAGTGAAGGGCCAGGAGGCGGGGAGCTGTTTTTT CASSEGPGGGELFF
- TRBJ2-5 TRBV27 - TGTGCCAGCAGTTTAACATCCGGGCTCCTGGAGACCCAGTACTTC CASSLTSGLLETQYF
TRBD1 TRBJ2-5 TRBV27 - TGTGCCAGCAGCCCATACAGGGGTAGCCAAGAGACCCAGTACTTC CASSPYRGSQETQYF
- TRBJ2-4 TRBV6-5 - TGTGCCAGCAGTCCCCAGGGGTTCATTCAGTACTTC CASSPQGFIQYF
- TRBJ1-1 TRBV14 few TGTGCCAGCAGCCTAAAAGGGAGCGGTATGAACACTGAAGCTTTCTTT CASSLKGSGMNTEAFF
TRBD1 TRBJ2-3 TRBV7-8 few TGTGCCAGCAGCTTTGGGACAGGAAGCACAGATACGCAGTATTTT CASSFGTGSTDTQYF
TRBD2 TRBJ2-1 TRBV6-2/TRBV6-3 - TGTGCCCGCAGTTACCCATCGCTAGCGGGAGACAATGAGCAGTTCTTC CARSYPSLAGDNEQFF
- TRBJ2-1 TRBV12-3/TRBV12-4 - TGTGCCAGCAGTTTAAGGGGCCCGGGGAACTCCTACAATGAGCAGTTCTTC CASSLRGPGNSYNEQFF
- TRBJ2-2 TRBV2 few TGTGCCAGCACGGTCACTTTGGCGAACACCGGGGAGCTGTTTTTT CASTVTLANTGELFF
- TRBJ2-1 TRBV7-2 many TGTGCCAGCAGCCAAGACCAAGGCAGCTCCTACAATGAGCAGTTCTTC CASSQDQGSSYNEQFF
- TRBJ2-2 TRBV6-1 - TGTGCCAGCAGTCCCCATGTCGGGACGAACACCGGGGAGCTGTTTTTT CASSPHVGTNTGELFF
- TRBJ2-5 TRBV7-6 - TGTGCCAGCAGCTTGGTGGAAGGGACCCAGTACTTC CASSLVEGTQYF
TRBD1 TRBJ1-2 TRBV7-9 many TGTGCCAGCAGCCCTTCTCGGACAGGGCAGACGGGCTATGGCTACACCTTC CASSPSRTGQTGYGYTF
- TRBJ2-7 TRBV6-6 - TGTGCCAGCACCCTAGGGACGGCCTCCTACGAGCAGTACTTC CASTLGTASYEQYF
TRBD2 TRBJ2-3 TRBV5-4 - TGTGCCAGCAGCTTAAGCGGGGGGGCCACAGATACGCAGTATTTT CASSLSGGATDTQYF
- TRBJ2-3 TRBV10-2 few TGCGCCAGCAGTGTGGGACCCTCGACGTATCCAGATACGCAGTATTTT CASSVGPSTYPDTQYF
TRBD2 TRBJ2-1 TRBV6-4 - TGTGCCAGCACCCGGACTAGCGGGGGGTTCGATGAGCAGTTCTTC CASTRTSGGFDEQFF
- TRBJ2-7 TRBV7-2 - TGTGCCAGCCAGCAAGGATGGGTAGGCCGGGACGAGCAGTACTTC CASQQGWVGRDEQYF
TRBD1 TRBJ2-7 TRBV20-1 few TGCAGTGCGATCCCCTCAACAAGGACAGGAAGGGTCGAGCAGTACTTC CSAIPSTRTGRVEQYF
- TRBJ2-1 TRBV7-2 - TGTGCCAGCACCCTAGTTCCCAGCAGCTCCTACAATGAGCAGTTCTTC CASTLVPSSSYNEQFF
- TRBJ1-3 TRBV7-9 many TGTGCCAGCAGCCAGGACGGCTCTGGAAACACCATATATTTT CASSQDGSGNTIYF
TRBD1 TRBJ1-1 TRBV7-9 - TGTGCCAGCAGCCTGACAGGGATGAACACTGAAGCTTTCTTT CASSLTGMNTEAFF
TRBD2 TRBJ2-5 TRBV7-8 few TGTGCCAGCAGCCTTAGGGGTCCTAGCGGGAGACCAAGGGAGACCCAGTACTTC CASSLRGPSGRPRETQYF
- TRBJ1-2 TRBV7-6 - TGTGCCAGCAGCCTAGGAGAGGACTATGGCTACACCTTC CASSLGEDYGYTF
- TRBJ2-5 TRBV7-6 - TGTGCCAGCAGCTTAGTCCAGGGGAGGTTCGAGACCCAGTACTTC CASSLVQGRFETQYF
- TRBJ1-1 TRBV11-2 - TGTGCCAGCAGCTTAGGTGGAATGAACACTGAAGCTTTCTTT CASSLGGMNTEAFF
- TRBJ1-6 TRBV7-2 - TGTGCCAGCACCCGAAGGGGGGGAACAGGGTCACCCCTCCACTTT CASTRRGGTGSPLHF
TRBD1 TRBJ2-1 TRBV10-3 - TGTGCCATCAGTGCAACAGGGGTCGATGAGCAGTTCTTC CAISATGVDEQFF
- TRBJ1-1 TRBV7-2 - TGTGCCAGCAGCCCCCGGTGGAACACTGAAGCTTTCTTT CASSPRWNTEAFF
- TRBJ2-6 TRBV7-2 few TGTGCCAGCAGTTCTGGCCCGATCTCTGGGGCCAACGTCCTGACTTTC CASSSGPISGANVLTF
- TRBJ1-1 TRBV10-3 many TGTGCCATCAGGGAACAGGGCGGCACTGAAGCTTTCTTT CAIREQGGTEAFF
TRBD1 TRBJ2-7 TRBV7-9 - TGTGCCAGCAGCTCACGGTCGGGACAGGGGAAGTTAGAGCAGTACTTC CASSSRSGQGKLEQYF
TRBD1 TRBJ2-3 TRBV12-5 few TGTGCTAGTGGTTTCCAGGGGGCTACAGATACGCAGTATTTT CASGFQGATDTQYF
TRBD2 TRBJ2-7 TRBV6-2/TRBV6-3 - TGTGCCAGCCGACTAGCGGGGGTCGACGAGCAGTACTTC CASRLAGVDEQYF
- TRBJ1-5 TRBV27 - TGTGCCAGCAGTTTAGCCTCCGCCGGCCACAATCAGCCCCAGCATTTT CASSLASAGHNQPQHF
TRBD2 TRBJ2-1 TRBV20-1 few TGCAGTGCTAAGCCTAGCGGAGCTAACTACAATGAGCAGTTCTTC CSAKPSGANYNEQFF
TRBD1 TRBJ2-1 TRBV20-1 few TGCAGTGCTCGTCCGGATCGGGACAGGGCCAATGAGCAGTTCTTC CSARPDRDRANEQFF
- TRBJ1-5 TRBV6-2/TRBV6-3 - TGTGCCAGCAGTTTCTTCGAACTGGGGGGTCAGCCCCAGCATTTT CASSFFELGGQPQHF
TRBD2 TRBJ2-1 TRBV12-3/TRBV12-4 few TGTGCCAGCAGTTCCTCAGCGGGAGAAGACAATGAGCAGTTCTTC CASSSSAGEDNEQFF
- TRBJ2-1 TRBV6-2/TRBV6-3 - TGTGCCAGCAGTTCCCGAGAGTACAATGAGCAGTTCTTC CASSSREYNEQFF